This T cell receptor beta chain originates from a study of blood T cell repertoires in COVID-19. This clone has only a few counts. Per the original data handling: Estimated nucleated cell counts came from reference gene primer amplification. This table comes from immunoSEQ multiplex PCR, and its TCRdb copy is limited to in-frame clones, with some not included. V and J calls and clone size follow that table, whereas D and trimming were derived from the DNA. This table holds roughly 180,000 clones, approximately 88% found once. Material: peripheral blood. The clonotype comes from a woman between 40 and 55 years old with COVID-19, enrolled during active disease.

CDR3 in amino acids: CASSEWGGTIYF. For the CDR3, the DNA is TGTGCCAGCAGTGAATGGGGGGGGACCATATATTTT. The chain is built from TRBV6-1 and TRBJ1-3, with D possibly matching TRBD1 (5 bases). With 2 bases removed from V and 10 bases from J, the gap between germline ends came to 9 bases. The germline gives CDR1 MNHNS, CDR2 SASEGT. The CDR3 covers 12 residues.